The 31 T cell receptor beta chains below come from one sample, sequenced in a study of early T cells in non-severe SARS-CoV-2 infection. TCRdb analysed the 5' RACE reads with MiXCR anew, one entry per CDR3 protein. The table has about 45,000 distinct CDR3 sequences, about 9.9% seen once. Sequencing input: whole blood. These receptors all come from an adult who was a healthcare worker with PCR-confirmed SARS-CoV-2 infection or an uninfected control (not recorded which).

This clonotype occurred many times. V usage is TRBV27 and J usage is TRBJ1-2; maybe TRBD1 (6 bases). The CDR3 extends over 14 amino acids. V was shortened by 0 bases and J by 8 bases, with 13 bases between the two germline ends. CDR1 is MNHEY and CDR2 is SMNVEV in the germline V gene (reference sequence). The CDR3 nucleotides are TGTGCCAGCAGTTTATCGCTGGGACAAAGCGGCTACACCTTC. Translating it yields CASSLSLGQSGYTF.

In this sample, this clonotype turned up a few times. This sequence joins TRBV5-5 and TRBJ2-1; D unresolved. The CDR3 totals 14 residues. Trimming took 4 bases from V and 4 from J, leaving 12 bases between them. Germline V gene sequence: CDR1 SGHKS, CDR2 YYEKEE (reference sequence). CDR3 amino acids: CASSPMSLYNEQFF. The CDR3 bases are TGTGCCAGCAGCCCAATGTCTTTATACAATGAGCAGTTCTTC.

The table lists this clonotype with many counts. V usage is TRBV3-1 and J usage is TRBJ1-2, with 7 bases matching TRBD1. Unmatched junction bases numbered 9, after V lost 2 bases and J lost 6 bases. CDR1 and CDR2 from the germline V gene are LGHDT and YNNKEL (reference sequence). The CDR3 covers 15 residues. The DNA for the CDR3 is TGTGCCAGCAGCCAATTCCAGGGGGAAGTTCATGGCTACACCTTC. Translated: CASSQFQGEVHGYTF.

The table lists this clonotype with many counts. The V and J genes are TRBV12-3 or TRBV12-4 and TRBJ2-7; no firm D call. Trimming took off 8 bases at V and 4 bases at J, with 9 bases between the two ends. CDR3 length equals 11 residues. As DNA, the CDR3 is TGTGCCAGCGGCCGTGAGTACGAGCAGTACTTC. It is translated as CASGREYEQYF.

This clonotype was recorded at least ten times. The chain joins TRBV4-2 to TRBJ2-2; 8 nucleotides match TRBD2. V dropped 4 bases and J dropped 0; count of bases not matched to a gene: 7. Germline CDR1 is LGHNA and CDR2 is YNFKEQ. The CDR3 runs to 17 residues. CDR3 residues: CASSPRTSGTNTGELFF. The CDR3 region has the DNA TGTGCCAGCAGCCCCCGTACTAGCGGCACGAACACCGGGGAGCTGTTTTTT.

The V call is TRBV5-6, the J call TRBJ2-7, with no clear D. Germline loops: CDR1 SGHDT, CDR2 YYEEEE. The CDR3 is made up of 13 amino acids. V was shortened by 0 bases and J by 2 bases, with 6 bases between the two germline ends. In nucleotides, the CDR3 is TGTGCCAGCAGCTTGGTTACAGCCTACGAGCAGTACTTC. It translates to CASSLVTAYEQYF.

The chain recombines TRBV2 with TRBJ2-6; tentative D call: TRBD1 (6 bases). The germline V gene has CDR1 SNHLY and CDR2 FYNNEI. This CDR3 is 15 amino acids long. Deletions cut 1 base from V and 3 bases from J, with 7 bases between. CDR3 loop: CASSEGGLGANVLTF. In DNA, the CDR3 is TGTGCCAGCAGTGAAGGGGGGCTTGGGGCCAACGTCCTGACTTTC.

This clonotype was detected ten times or more. This chain uses TRBV9 with TRBJ2-7; TRBD2 aligns across 12 bases. The CDR3 is 16 amino acids. The germline V gene encodes CDR1 SGDLS and CDR2 YYNGEE. With V trimmed by 2 bases and J by 7 bases, 10 bases remained unmatched. CDR3 sequence: CASSVGLAGGLREQYF. In DNA form, the CDR3 reads TGTGCCAGCAGCGTGGGGCTAGCGGGAGGGCTTCGTGAGCAGTACTTC.

This chain links TRBV6-2 or TRBV6-3 with TRBJ2-1, with 12 positions matching TRBD2. The CDR3 spans 13 residues. Germline CDR1 MNHEY, CDR2 SVGEGT. After removal of 6 bases from V and 9 bases from J, the junction contained 3 bases not matched to a gene. The CDR3 nucleotides read TGTGCCAGCAGACTAGCGGGAGGATCTGAGCAGTTCTTC. It specifies CASRLAGGSEQFF.

In this sample, this clonotype turned up many times. The genes are TRBV7-3 and TRBJ2-2; D gene ambiguous. This CDR3 is 14 amino acids long. The germline gives CDR1 SGHTA, CDR2 FQGTGA. V was cut by 0 bases and J by 5 bases, with 7 bases left in between. CDR3 residues: CASSLTGRTGELFF. CDR3 nucleotides: TGTGCCAGCAGCTTAACAGGGCGAACCGGGGAGCTGTTTTTT.

This clonotype was seen at least ten times. This sequence joins TRBV11-2 and TRBJ2-7, with 7 bases fitting TRBD1. Trimming at V came to 6 bases and at J to 6 bases, leaving 5 bases not matched to a gene. Looked up from germline, CDR1 is SGHAT and CDR2 is FQNNGV. The CDR3 has 12 amino acids. The CDR3 nucleotides read TGTGCCAGCAGGACAGACAGGGCCGAGCAGTACTTC. It specifies CASRTDRAEQYF.

The chain links TRBV5-5 to TRBJ2-7; a possible D gene is TRBD2 (6 bases). Germline lookup yields CDR1 SGHKS and CDR2 YYEKEE (reference sequence). Between the trimmed V and J ends, which lost 2 bases and 4 bases, there was a span of 10 bases. The CDR3 length is 13 residues. DNA of the CDR3: TGTGCCAGCAGCTTTGGGAGCGGGTACGAGCAGTACTTC. Translating gives CASSFGSGYEQYF.

This clonotype showed up many times. The chain has TRBV9 and TRBJ2-2; D is uncertain. CDR3 size: 14 residues. Trimming left V 5 bases short and J 0 bases short, with 8 bases between. In germline, CDR1 is SGDLS, CDR2 YYNGEE. CDR3: CASRQAANTGELFF. CDR3 in DNA: TGTGCCAGCAGGCAGGCCGCGAACACCGGGGAGCTGTTTTTT.

This clonotype was picked up a small number of times. V is TRBV28 and J is TRBJ2-1; D might be TRBD2 (6 bases). The germline V gene has CDR1 MDHEN and CDR2 SYDVKM. V was cut by 4 bases and J by 0 bases, with 10 bases left in between. This CDR3 has 15 residues. CDR3: CASSSDYRSYNEQFF. In DNA, the CDR3 is TGTGCCAGCAGTTCGGACTACCGCTCCTACAATGAGCAGTTCTTC.

This clonotype was detected ten times or more. This chain joins TRBV12-3 or TRBV12-4 and TRBJ2-1; 12 bases are a match to TRBD2. The CDR3 consists of 18 residues. J gave up 3 bases and V 3 bases, and 9 bases lay outside the gene matches. The CDR3 here is CASSFSLGTSGYYNEQFF. CDR3 DNA: TGTGCCAGCAGTTTTTCCCTTGGGACTAGCGGGTACTACAATGAGCAGTTCTTC.

This clonotype was seen many times. The gene calls are TRBV9 and TRBJ2-3; D gene uncertain. The CDR3 is 13 amino acids. V lost 3 bases and J lost 0, with 5 bases in between. Germline V gene data show CDR1 as SGDLS and CDR2 as YYNGEE. The CDR3 DNA is TGTGCCAGCAGCGCGTACAGCACAGATACGCAGTATTTT. Its protein product is CASSAYSTDTQYF. The entire variable domain, with the rest obtained from reference TRBV9 and TRBJ2-3, is as follows: DSGVTQTPKHLITATGQRVTLRCSPRSGDLSVYWYQQSLDQGLQFLIQYYNGEERAKGNILERFSAQQFPDLHSELNLSSLELGDSALYFCASSAYSTDTQYFGPGTRLTVL.

This clonotype was detected a few times. This chain joins TRBV6-5 and TRBJ1-2; weak D call: TRBD1 (5 bases). Germline V CDR1 and CDR2: MNHEY, SVGAGI. Trimming removed 8 bases at V and 0 bases at J, with 16 bases between. The CDR3 is 15 amino acids. Here the CDR3 reads CASLTNRRTNYGYTF. CDR3 coding DNA: TGTGCCAGCCTCACGAACAGGAGAACTAACTATGGCTACACCTTC.

This clonotype was picked up many times. This rearrangement joins TRBV28 to TRBJ2-1; D call uncertain. Between the trimmed V and J ends, which lost 2 bases and 0 bases, there was a span of 5 bases. From germline, CDR1 is MDHEN and CDR2 SYDVKM. The CDR3 runs 14 residues. Here the CDR3 DNA reads TGTGCCAGCAGTTTACCGAGCTCCTACAATGAGCAGTTCTTC. Translation: CASSLPSSYNEQFF.

Note on this clonotype: Possible read error: a much larger clone is one base away. The chain is built from TRBV7-2 and TRBJ2-5, with 8 bases identical to TRBD2. The V gene's germline CDR1 is SGHTA and CDR2 FQGNSA. The CDR3 spans 14 residues. CDR3 sequence (DNA): TGTGCCAGCAACTTAGCGGGATACCAAGAGATCCAGTACTTC. Its protein is CASNLAGYQEIQYF.

This clonotype was observed many times. This chain connects TRBV6-5 to TRBJ1-1, with TRBD1 as a possible D gene (6 bases). The germline CDR1 and CDR2 sequences are MNHEY and SVGAGI. CDR3 length: 17 residues. Trimming removed 5 bases from V and 3 bases from J, with 22 bases in between. CDR3 DNA sequence: TGTGCCAGCAGTGTATTCATCCGCGGGACAATGGACACTGAAGCTTTCTTT. It specifies CASSVFIRGTMDTEAFF.

The gene calls are TRBV29-1 and TRBJ2-2; D ambiguous. CDR1 is SQVTM and CDR2 is ANQGSEA in the germline V gene. This CDR3 region has 14 residues. The ends were cut back, 4 bases at V and 0 bases at J, with 9 bases in the middle. CDR3 nucleotides: TGCAGCGTTGGTGGTCCTTCGAACACCGGGGAGCTGTTTTTT. It yields the protein CSVGGPSNTGELFF.

The chain carries TRBV28 and TRBJ2-7, with 9 bases fitting TRBD2. Germline CDR1 reads MDHEN; CDR2 reads SYDVKM. This CDR3 is built from 14 residues. Losses at the gene ends were 5 bases for V and 4 bases for J; bases not matched to a gene: 6. This CDR3 reads CASSELGLAYEQYF. The CDR3 DNA reads TGTGCCAGCAGTGAGCTGGGACTAGCTTACGAGCAGTACTTC.

This chain links TRBV12-3 or TRBV12-4 with TRBJ1-2, with TRBD1 as a possible D gene (6 bases). This CDR3 spans 12 amino acids. V lost 2 bases to trimming and J lost 6 bases, with 7 bases between them. CDR3 nucleotide sequence: TGTGCCAGCAGTTTAAACAGGGATGGCTACACCTTC. This encodes CASSLNRDGYTF.

This clonotype was picked up many times. The chain is built from TRBV5-4 and TRBJ2-7; D is perhaps TRBD2 (6 bases). Germline CDR1 reads SGHNT; CDR2 reads YYREEE (reference sequence). The CDR3 is made up of 15 amino acids. V lost 1 base and J 2 bases, leaving 13 bases between the germline ends. The CDR3 is CASSLSGQATYEQYF. The CDR3 nucleotides are TGTGCCAGCAGCTTGAGCGGGCAGGCGACCTACGAGCAGTACTTC.

This clonotype appeared a few times. This sequence joins TRBV18 and TRBJ2-1; TRBD2 agrees at 8 bases. This CDR3 has 19 residues. Germline lookup yields CDR1 KGHSH and CDR2 LQKENI. CDR3 nucleotides: TGTACCAACTCTCCTGGGATCGGATTAGCGGGACGTGGCAACAATGAGCAGTTCTTC. As protein: CTNSPGIGLAGRGNNEQFF.

There are many counts of this clonotype. The chain uses TRBV13 and TRBJ2-5; D not resolved. This CDR3 contains 13 residues. The V end lost 2 bases, the J end lost 5 bases, and 9 bases lay between the germline ends. From germline, CDR1 is PRHDT and CDR2 FYEKMQ (reference sequence). In DNA, the CDR3 is TGTGCCAGCAGCTTAAAGCGTCGGGAGACCCAGTACTTC. Translated, it gives CASSLKRRETQYF.

Ten or more counts support this clonotype. V gene TRBV6-2 or TRBV6-3 combines with J gene TRBJ2-5, with 7 bases that match TRBD1. The ends lost 8 bases at V and 2 bases at J; junction bases unmatched: 11. The germline CDR1 and CDR2 sequences are MNHEY and SVGEGT. The CDR3 totals 15 residues. In nucleotides, the CDR3 is TGTGCCAGCCATTATAATCCGGGACAGCAAGAGACCCAGTACTTC. This sequence encodes CASHYNPGQQETQYF.

This clonotype is medium-sized within its sample. V gene TRBV6-5 combines with J gene TRBJ2-7, with 13 positions matching TRBD2. V lost 5 bases and J lost 2; bases outside the gene matches: 12. This CDR3 region has 18 residues. Looked up from germline, CDR1 is MNHEY and CDR2 is SVGAGI. The CDR3 reads CASSSGLAGEVKAYEQYF. The CDR3 DNA follows: TGTGCCAGCAGTAGCGGACTAGCGGGAGAGGTGAAAGCCTACGAGCAGTACTTC.

This chain links TRBV4-2 with TRBJ1-3, with unresolved D. The germline V gene encodes CDR1 LGHNA and CDR2 YNFKEQ. This CDR3 region has 18 residues. Trimming removed 0 bases from V and 0 bases from J, with 15 bases in between. CDR3 nucleotide sequence: TGTGCCAGCAGCCAAGATACGCCGGCGGCGAACTCTGGAAACACCATATATTTT. Its protein product is CASSQDTPAANSGNTIYF.

This clonotype was detected a few times. V is TRBV15 and J is TRBJ2-2; D is perhaps TRBD1 or TRBD2 (6 bases each). Germline loops: CDR1 LNHNV, CDR2 YYDKDF (reference sequence). Trimming removed 1 base at V and 4 bases at J, with 13 bases between. The CDR3 consists of 16 residues. Here the CDR3 DNA reads TGTGCCACCAGCAGAGTTCCGGGGGCCATCACCGGGGAGCTGTTTTTT. This gives the protein CATSRVPGAITGELFF. The variable domain in full, completed from reference TRBV15 and TRBJ2-2, reads DAMVIQNPRYQVTQFGKPVTLSCSQTLNHNVMYWYQQKSSQAPKLLFHYYDKDFNNEADTPDNFQSRRPNTSFCFLDIRSPGLGDTAMYLCATSRVPGAITGELFFGEGSRLTVL.

V is TRBV28 and J is TRBJ2-7, with 9 positions matching TRBD2. In germline, CDR1 is MDHEN, CDR2 SYDVKM. The CDR3 is 15 residues long. Losses at the gene ends were 2 bases for V and 3 bases for J; bases not matched to a gene: 5. The CDR3 sequence is CASSLIAGVSYEQYF. In nucleotides, the CDR3 is TGTGCCAGCAGTTTAATAGCGGGAGTCAGCTACGAGCAGTACTTC.